This T cell receptor (beta chain) was sequenced for a study of control samples from healthy donors and cancer patients. Germline V gene lookup returns CDR1 SGHNT and CDR2 YYREEE (reference sequence). The CDR3 runs to 14 residues. Trimming shortened V by 0 bases and J by 12 bases, and 16 bases separated the two germline ends. The method was immunoSEQ multiplex PCR; TCRdb's version includes in-frame clones alone and lacks a portion of them. The data show some 130,000 clones, roughly 92% seen once. V is TRBV5-4 and J is TRBJ2-1; perhaps TRBD2 as D (5 bases). Sequencing was performed on blood. This clonotype was obtained from a man between 18 and 29 years old in good health. CDR3 sequence reads: CASSLVAGGEGQFF. The CDR3 nucleotides read TGTGCCAGCAGCTTGGTTGCAGGAGGAGAAGGGCAGTTCTTC. Full variable domain (outside the CDR3, taken from reference TRBV5-4 and TRBJ2-1): ETGVTQSPTHLIKTRGQQVTLRCSSQSGHNTVSWYQQALGQGPQFIFQYYREEENGRGNFPPRFSGLQFPNYSSELNVNALELDDSALYLCASSLVAGGEGQFFGPGTRLTVL.